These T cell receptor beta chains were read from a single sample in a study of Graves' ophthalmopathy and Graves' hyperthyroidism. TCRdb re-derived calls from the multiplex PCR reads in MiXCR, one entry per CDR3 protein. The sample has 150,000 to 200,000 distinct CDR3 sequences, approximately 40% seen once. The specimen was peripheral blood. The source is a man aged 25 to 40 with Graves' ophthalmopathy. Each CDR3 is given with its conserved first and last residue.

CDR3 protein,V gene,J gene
CAWSDLAGSMNEQYF,TRBV30,TRBJ2-7
CASSQENQRGTEAFF,TRBV4-3,TRBJ1-1
CASAMDRIETQYF,TRBV10-2,TRBJ2-5
CASKGTAPGGYTF,TRBV6-1,TRBJ1-2
CASKSGGSGNTIYF,TRBV12-3/TRBV12-4,TRBJ1-3
CASSQTGGFSQPQHF,TRBV12-3/TRBV12-4,TRBJ1-5
CASYYQTTAGELFF,TRBV12-3/TRBV12-4,TRBJ2-2
CAARGLDGYTF,TRBV6-1,TRBJ1-2
CSPGGAFF,TRBV29-1,TRBJ1-1
CASSLVQTYEQYF,TRBV11-2,TRBJ2-7
CASSFGGRETQYF,TRBV7-2,TRBJ2-5
CASQDSYPKNTEAFF,TRBV6-1,TRBJ1-1
CAPRESRTEAFF,TRBV25-1,TRBJ1-1
CASRDKTSPQETQYF,TRBV7-8,TRBJ2-5
CASSSGQANYGYTF,TRBV7-6,TRBJ1-2
CAIRQGAGEQYF,TRBV11-3,TRBJ2-7
CASSYRGRESNYGYTF,TRBV6-5,TRBJ1-2
CASSSGSFVAAGETQYF,TRBV7-2,TRBJ2-5
CASSYSMGGQGGPGYTF,TRBV6-5,TRBJ1-2
CASSYGTSRETQYF,TRBV6-5,TRBJ2-5
CASSFGDITEAFF,TRBV28,TRBJ1-1
CASSLTSGRLREQYF,TRBV12-3/TRBV12-4,TRBJ2-7
CASSPTGSGNTIYF,TRBV12-3/TRBV12-4,TRBJ1-3
CASSLTGLREQYF,TRBV7-8,TRBJ2-7
CASSPYGGNYEQYF,TRBV6-2/TRBV6-3,TRBJ2-7
CAWRDLNTEAFF,TRBV30,TRBJ1-1
CATFRGSSYEQYF,TRBV6-2/TRBV6-3,TRBJ2-7
CASSSDWGTGGYTF,TRBV11-2,TRBJ1-2
CASSANLGLQTYEQYF,TRBV6-2/TRBV6-3,TRBJ2-7
CAVRALVDTEAFF,TRBV11-3,TRBJ1-1
CASSSGVGEQYF,TRBV5-1,TRBJ2-7
CASKVGRGNAEAFF,TRBV7-8,TRBJ1-1
CASSGQGGYEQYF,TRBV19,TRBJ2-7
CASRSTGIYEQYF,TRBV6-5,TRBJ2-7
CASSFGAGIAYEQYF,TRBV12-3/TRBV12-4,TRBJ2-7
CASSLPANANYGYTF,TRBV12-3/TRBV12-4,TRBJ1-2
CASSLSSSANQPQHF,TRBV4-3,TRBJ1-5
CAWGPRGGRGQETQYF,TRBV30,TRBJ2-5
CASSFLLTGYQNEQYF,TRBV28,TRBJ2-7
CSARDLLLGPGGQGDGEQYF,TRBV20-1,TRBJ2-7
CASSLSSVTHF,TRBV6-2/TRBV6-3,TRBJ2-5
CSVNGAVNTEAFF,TRBV29-1,TRBJ1-1
CANSLVGGLGSEAFF,TRBV7-2,TRBJ1-1
CASGSGGQTEAFF,TRBV12-5,TRBJ1-1
CASTLRGETQYF,TRBV12-3/TRBV12-4,TRBJ2-5
CSHFPAPPYEQYF,TRBV20-1,TRBJ2-7
CASQSGPGNFVSEQYF,TRBV6-2/TRBV6-3,TRBJ2-7
CASSLYQGLEETQYF,TRBV7-2,TRBJ2-5
CASRVGLAGGYQETQYF,TRBV6-1,TRBJ2-5
CASSLGGAGTEAFF,TRBV12-3/TRBV12-4,TRBJ1-1
CASTNLEDTAYEQYF,TRBV6-5,TRBJ2-7
CASSLPASTGFHFYEQYF,TRBV28,TRBJ2-7
CASSLLAGGPGELFF,TRBV7-8,TRBJ2-2
CASSHKDRVVLHF,TRBV7-2,TRBJ1-6
CASRPQDSHGYGYTF,TRBV19,TRBJ1-2
CAIYGNGELFF,TRBV27,TRBJ2-2
CASSVGTLGQETQYF,TRBV2,TRBJ2-5